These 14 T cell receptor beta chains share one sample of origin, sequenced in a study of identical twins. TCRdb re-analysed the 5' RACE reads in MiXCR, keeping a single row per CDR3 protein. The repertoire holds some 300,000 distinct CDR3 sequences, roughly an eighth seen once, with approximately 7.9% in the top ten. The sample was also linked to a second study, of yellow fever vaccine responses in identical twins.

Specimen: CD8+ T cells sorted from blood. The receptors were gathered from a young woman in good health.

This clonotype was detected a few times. The CDR3 nucleotides read TGTGCCAGCAGTTTAGCGGGGGACTTCTCCTACGAGCAGTACTTC. Protein: CASSLAGDFSYEQYF. This rearrangement joins TRBV12-3 or TRBV12-4 to TRBJ2-7, with D possibly being TRBD2 (6 bases). V shed 0 bases and J shed 0 bases, with 9 bases lying between them. This CDR3 is 15 amino acids long.

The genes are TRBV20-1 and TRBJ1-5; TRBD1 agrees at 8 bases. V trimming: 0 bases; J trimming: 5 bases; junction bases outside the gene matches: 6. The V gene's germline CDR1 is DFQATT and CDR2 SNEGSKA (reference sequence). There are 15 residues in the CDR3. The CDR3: CSARDLPGGDQPQHF. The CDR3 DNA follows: TGCAGTGCTAGAGATCTACCAGGGGGCGATCAGCCCCAGCATTTT.

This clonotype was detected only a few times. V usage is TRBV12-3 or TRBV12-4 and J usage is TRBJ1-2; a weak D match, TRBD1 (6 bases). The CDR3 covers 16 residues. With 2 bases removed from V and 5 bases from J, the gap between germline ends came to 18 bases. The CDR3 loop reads CASSLPFAGTSYGYTF. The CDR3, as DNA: TGTGCCAGCAGTTTACCTTTCGCCGGGACATCATATGGCTACACCTTC.

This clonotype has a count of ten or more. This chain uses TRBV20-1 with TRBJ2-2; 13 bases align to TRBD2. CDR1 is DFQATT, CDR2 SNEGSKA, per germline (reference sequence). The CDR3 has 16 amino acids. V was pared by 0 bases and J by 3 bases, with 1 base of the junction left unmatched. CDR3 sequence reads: CSARDGTSGDTGELFF. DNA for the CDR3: TGCAGTGCTAGAGATGGGACTAGCGGGGACACCGGGGAGCTGTTTTTT.

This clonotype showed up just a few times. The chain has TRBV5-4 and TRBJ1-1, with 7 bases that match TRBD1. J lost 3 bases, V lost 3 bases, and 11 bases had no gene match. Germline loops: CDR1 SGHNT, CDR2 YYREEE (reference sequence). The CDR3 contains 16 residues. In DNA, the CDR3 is TGTGCCAGCAGCTCCCAGGGGGGCAAGGGAGACACTGAAGCTTTCTTT. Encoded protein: CASSSQGGKGDTEAFF.

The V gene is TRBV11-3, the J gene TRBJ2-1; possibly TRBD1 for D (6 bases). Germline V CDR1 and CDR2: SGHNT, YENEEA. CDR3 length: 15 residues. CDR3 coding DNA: TGTCAGGAGCGCAGCTGGTCAGGCAGGGGACATGAGCAGTTCTTC. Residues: CQERSWSGRGHEQFF.

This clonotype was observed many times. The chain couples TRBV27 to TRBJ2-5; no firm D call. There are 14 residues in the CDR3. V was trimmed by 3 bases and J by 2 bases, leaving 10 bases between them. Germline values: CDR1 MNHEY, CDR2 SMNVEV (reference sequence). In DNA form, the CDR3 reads TGTGCCAGCAGTTTGTTGTACAGACAAGAGACCCAGTACTTC. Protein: CASSLLYRQETQYF.

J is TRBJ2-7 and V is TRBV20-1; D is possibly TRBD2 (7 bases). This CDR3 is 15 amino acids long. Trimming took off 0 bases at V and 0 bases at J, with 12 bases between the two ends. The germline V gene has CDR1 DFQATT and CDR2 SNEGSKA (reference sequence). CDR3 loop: CSAREAGAPSYEQYF. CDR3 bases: TGCAGTGCTAGAGAGGCGGGGGCCCCCTCCTACGAGCAGTACTTC.

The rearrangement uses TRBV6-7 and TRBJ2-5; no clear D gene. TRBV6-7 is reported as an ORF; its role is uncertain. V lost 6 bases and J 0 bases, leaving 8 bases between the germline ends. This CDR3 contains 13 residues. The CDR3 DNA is TGTGCCAGCAGCATGGGGAACCAAGAGACCCAGTACTTC. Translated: CASSMGNQETQYF.

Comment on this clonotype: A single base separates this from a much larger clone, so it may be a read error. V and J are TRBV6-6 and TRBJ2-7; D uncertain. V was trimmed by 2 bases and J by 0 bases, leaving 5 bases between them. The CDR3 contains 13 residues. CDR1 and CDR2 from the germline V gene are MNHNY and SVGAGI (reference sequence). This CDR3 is CASSYGLSYEQYF. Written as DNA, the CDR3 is TGTGCCAGCAGTTACGGGCTCTCCTACGAGCAGTACTTC.

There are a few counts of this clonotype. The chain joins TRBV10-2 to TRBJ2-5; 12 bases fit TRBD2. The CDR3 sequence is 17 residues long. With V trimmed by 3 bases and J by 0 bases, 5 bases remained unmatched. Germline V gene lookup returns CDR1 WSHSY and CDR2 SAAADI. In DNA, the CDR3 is TGCGCCAGCAGTGACAGGGGGACTAGCGGGTACCAAGAGACCCAGTACTTC. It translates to CASSDRGTSGYQETQYF.

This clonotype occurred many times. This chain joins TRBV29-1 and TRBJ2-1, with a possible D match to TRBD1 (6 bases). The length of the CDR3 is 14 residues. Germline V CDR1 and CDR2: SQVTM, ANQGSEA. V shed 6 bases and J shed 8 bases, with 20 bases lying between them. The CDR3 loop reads CSVLGQGRVYEQFF. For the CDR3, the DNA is TGCAGCGTCCTGGGGCAGGGGCGCGTCTATGAGCAGTTCTTC.

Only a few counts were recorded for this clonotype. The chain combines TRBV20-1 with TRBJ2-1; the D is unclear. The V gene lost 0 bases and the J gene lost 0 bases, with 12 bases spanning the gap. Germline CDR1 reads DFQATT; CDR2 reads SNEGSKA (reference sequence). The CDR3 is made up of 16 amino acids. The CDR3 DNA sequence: TGCAGTGCTAGAGATCTCTTCAGTAGCTCCTACAATGAGCAGTTCTTC. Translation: CSARDLFSSSYNEQFF.

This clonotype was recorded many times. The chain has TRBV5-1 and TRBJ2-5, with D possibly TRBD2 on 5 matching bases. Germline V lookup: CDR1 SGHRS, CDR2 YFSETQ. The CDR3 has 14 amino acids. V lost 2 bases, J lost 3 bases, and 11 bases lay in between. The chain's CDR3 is CASSFFGREETQYF. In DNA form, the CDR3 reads TGCGCCAGCAGCTTTTTTGGGAGAGAAGAGACCCAGTACTTC.